This TCR beta chain appears in the sequencing data of a study of CD8 T cells in ankylosing spondylitis. Study results and limitations: Prior work had noted some motif variants in reactive arthritis blood and synovial fluid.

Germline V gives CDR1 WSHSY, CDR2 SAAADI. The CDR3 covers 16 residues. The junction had 1 base not matched to a gene; V was cut back by 0 bases and J by 1 base. This clonotype was seen at least ten times. The antigen is undetermined. TCRdb reprocessed the 5' RACE reads via MiXCR and lists one record per CDR3 protein. The sample carries fewer than 400,000 distinct CDR3 sequences, roughly 15% recorded once. The J gene is TRBJ2-3, the V gene TRBV10-2, with TRBD2 identical over 10 bases. The TCR originated in a male donor with ankylosing spondylitis or in good health (not recorded which). Sequencing input: blood, either unsorted or a sorted T cell fraction (not recorded which). CDR3 nucleotides: TGCGCCAGCAGTGAGTCGCTAGCGGGGGGCACAGATACGCAGTATTTT. Amino acid sequence: CASSESLAGGTDTQYF.